The source of this TCR beta chain is a study of blood T cell repertoires in COVID-19. Participants' own reports of clinical history determined their cohort assignment. V lost 1 base to trimming and J lost 2 bases; unmatched junction nucleotides: 8. Per germline, CDR1 SEHNR and CDR2 FQNEAQ (reference sequence). The CDR3 consists of 17 residues. The data were produced by immunoSEQ multiplex PCR, yet TCRdb's version contains in-frame clones alone and is incomplete. The repertoire holds 200,000 to 250,000 clones, with over 75% as singletons. The TCR originated in a woman aged 60-75 years who had recovered from COVID-19. The chain is built from TRBV7-9 and TRBJ2-1; TRBD2 aligns across 7 bases. Sequencing was done on a sample of PBMCs or T cells enriched from blood (not recorded which). The CDR3 protein is CASSLGLLARTYNEQFF. CDR3 DNA: TGTGCCAGCAGCTTAGGATTACTAGCGCGTACCTACAATGAGCAGTTCTTC.